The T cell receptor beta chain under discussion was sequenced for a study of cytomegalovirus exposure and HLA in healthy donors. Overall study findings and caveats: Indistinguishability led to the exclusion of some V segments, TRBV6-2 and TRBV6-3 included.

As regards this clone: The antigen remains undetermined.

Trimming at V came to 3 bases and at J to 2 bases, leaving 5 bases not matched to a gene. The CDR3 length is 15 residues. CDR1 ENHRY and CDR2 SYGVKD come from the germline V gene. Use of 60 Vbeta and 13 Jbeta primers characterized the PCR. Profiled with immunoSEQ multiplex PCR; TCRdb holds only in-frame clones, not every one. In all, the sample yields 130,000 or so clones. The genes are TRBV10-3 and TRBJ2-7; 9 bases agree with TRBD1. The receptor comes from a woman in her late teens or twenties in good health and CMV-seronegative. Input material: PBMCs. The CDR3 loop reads CAISDPGQGTYEQYF. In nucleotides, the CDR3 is TGTGCCATCAGTGACCCCGGACAGGGGACCTACGAGCAGTACTTC.